Listed below are T cell receptor beta chains from one sample, sequenced in a study of human T cells and chemical hapten exposure. One entry per CDR3 protein, called by TCRdb with MiXCR from the RACE reads. The sample lists more than 35,000 distinct CDR3 sequences; about 3.7% were seen once. Sequenced input: whole blood. The receptors come from a human donor in good health. Some clones in this sample may be carry-over from other donors' samples. Each CDR3 is given with its conserved first and last residue. Each record gives: CDR3 DNA, CDR3 protein, D gene, clone size, V gene, J gene. D genes are given only for firm matches. Size is omitted from some rows. Given values are once, few, many or a class for expanded clones.

TGCGCCAGCAGCCCTCAGAACACAGATACGCAGTATTTT	CASSPQNTDTQYF	-	many	TRBV5-1	TRBJ2-3
TGCAGCGTAGGACACTCCTACGAGCAGTACTTC	CSVGHSYEQYF	-	many	TRBV29-1	TRBJ2-7
TGTGCCAGCAGCCACAGGGGTTCCAAAAACATTCAGTACTTC	CASSHRGSKNIQYF	TRBD1	many	TRBV11-1	TRBJ2-4
TGTGCCAGCAGCCCCCTACTGGAAGGGTTTTCTGGAAACACCATATATTTT	CASSPLLEGFSGNTIYF	-	many	TRBV11-2	TRBJ1-3
TGCGCCAGCAGCCAAGTTAGCGGCGCCTACAATGAGCAGTTCTTC	CASSQVSGAYNEQFF	-	many	TRBV4-1	TRBJ2-1
TGTGCCAGCAGCTTAGATCCAGGGGTGGTGTATGGCTACACCTTC	CASSLDPGVVYGYTF	-	-	TRBV7-9	TRBJ1-2
TGTGCCAGCTCACTCCCGATTACAGGGGGTGGCTACACCTTC	CASSLPITGGGYTF	TRBD1	many	TRBV18	TRBJ1-2
TGCAGCGTTGTTAAATGGGGCGGTGAAAAACTGTTTTTT	CSVVKWGGEKLFF	-	-	TRBV29-1	TRBJ1-4
TGTGCCAGCTCACCAGGGGGAAGCAATCAGCCCCAGCATTTT	CASSPGGSNQPQHF	-	few	TRBV18	TRBJ1-5
TGCGCCAGCAGAGGGACAGGGGGGCAAGAGACCCAGTACTTC	CASRGTGGQETQYF	TRBD1	many	TRBV10-2	TRBJ2-5
TGCGCCAGCAGATCCGACAGGGGGCCGATCTATGGCTACACCTTC	CASRSDRGPIYGYTF	TRBD1	many	TRBV4-1	TRBJ1-2
TGTGCCAGCAGCCGGACCGGGACATCCCCCCAGTACTTC	CASSRTGTSPQYF	-	many	TRBV12-3/TRBV12-4	TRBJ2-5
TGTGCCAGCAGCTTTTCATCCCAGGGGATATCTGGAAACACCATATATTTT	CASSFSSQGISGNTIYF	-	-	TRBV7-9	TRBJ1-3
TGCAGTGCGGGAACGGGACAGGGGATATTCTATGGCTACACCTTC	CSAGTGQGIFYGYTF	TRBD1	many	TRBV20-1	TRBJ1-2
TGTGCCAGCAGTTCGAGCCTTGGGGTGTCGGGCACCGGGGAGCTGTTTTTT	CASSSSLGVSGTGELFF	-	many	TRBV12-3/TRBV12-4	TRBJ2-2
TGTGCCTGGCTGCCCAGCGGCACCTACAATGAGCAGTTCTTC	CAWLPSGTYNEQFF	-	few	TRBV30	TRBJ2-1
TGTGCCTGGAGTGTTCGGGGCGGGAGGCCTTTCTTC	CAWSVRGGRPFF	TRBD2	many	TRBV30	TRBJ2-1
TGTGCCAGCAGCACAGGGGACGACCTTTCCTACAATGAGCAGTTCTTC	CASSTGDDLSYNEQFF	TRBD1	-	TRBV5-8	TRBJ2-1
TGTGCCAGCAGCCGACAAGAAAGGATTTCCATCTACACCTTC	CASSRQERISIYTF	-	-	TRBV7-2	TRBJ1-2
TGTGCCATCAGTGAGACCGCCTACGAGCAGTACTTC	CAISETAYEQYF	-	few	TRBV10-3	TRBJ2-7
TGTGCCAGCAGGGCTCCCGCTAACTATGGCTACACCTTC	CASRAPANYGYTF	-	many	TRBV28	TRBJ1-2
TGTGCCAGTAAGGCCCCTCTTGTGGGACAGGGGACAAATCAGCCCCAGCATTTT	CASKAPLVGQGTNQPQHF	TRBD1	few	TRBV19	TRBJ1-5
TGCGCCAGCAGTTTTCGAACAGGGGAAGAAGAGACCCAGTACTTC	CASSFRTGEEETQYF	TRBD1	many	TRBV5-1	TRBJ2-5
TGCGCCAGCAGCTTGACAGGAGCAACTAATGAAAAACTGTTTTTT	CASSLTGATNEKLFF	-	-	TRBV5-1	TRBJ1-4
TGTGCCAGCAGTTTTTTGATGCGAGGAGGCTACACCTTC	CASSFLMRGGYTF	-	many	TRBV28	TRBJ1-2
TGCGCCAGCAGCTCGCTGGGACTAGCGGCGAACAATGAGCAGTTCTTC	CASSSLGLAANNEQFF	TRBD2	many	TRBV5-1	TRBJ2-1
TGTGCCAGCAGTTACTCGAACGCGGGGCACGGCACAGATACGCAGTATTTT	CASSYSNAGHGTDTQYF	-	many	TRBV6-2/TRBV6-3	TRBJ2-3